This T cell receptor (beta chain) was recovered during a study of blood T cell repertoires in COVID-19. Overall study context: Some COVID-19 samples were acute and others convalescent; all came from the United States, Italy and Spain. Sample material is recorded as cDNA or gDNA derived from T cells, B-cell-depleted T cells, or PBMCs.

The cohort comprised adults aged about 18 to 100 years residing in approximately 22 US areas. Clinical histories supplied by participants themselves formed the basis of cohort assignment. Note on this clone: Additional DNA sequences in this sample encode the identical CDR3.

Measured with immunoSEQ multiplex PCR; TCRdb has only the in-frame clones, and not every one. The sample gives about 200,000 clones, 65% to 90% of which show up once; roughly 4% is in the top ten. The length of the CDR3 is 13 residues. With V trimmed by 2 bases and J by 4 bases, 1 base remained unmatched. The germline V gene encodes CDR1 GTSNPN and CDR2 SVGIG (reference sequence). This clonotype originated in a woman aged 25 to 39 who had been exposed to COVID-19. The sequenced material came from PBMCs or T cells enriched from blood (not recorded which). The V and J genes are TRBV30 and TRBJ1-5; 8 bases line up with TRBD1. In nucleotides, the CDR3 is TGTGCCTGGAGTCGACAGGGGAATCAGCCCCAGCATTTT. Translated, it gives CAWSRQGNQPQHF. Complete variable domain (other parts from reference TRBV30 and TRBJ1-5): SQTIHQWPATLVQPVGSPLSLECTVEGTSNPNLYWYRQAAGRGLQLLFYSVGIGQISSEVPQNLSASRPQDRQFILSSKKLLLSDSGFYLCAWSRQGNQPQHFGDGTRLSIL.